This T cell receptor (beta chain) was recorded in a study of cytomegalovirus exposure and HLA in healthy donors. The ends lost 1 base at V and 5 bases at J; junction bases unmatched: 5. The V gene's germline CDR1 is SQVTM and CDR2 ANQGSEA. The CDR3 has 14 residues. The PCR made use of 60 Vbeta and 13 Jbeta primers. This table comes from immunoSEQ multiplex PCR, and its TCRdb copy is limited to in-frame clones, with some not included. The sample has fewer than 200,000 clones, approximately 77% seen once. About this clone itself: What it binds is not known.

Study-wide findings and caveats: Common viral pathogens (according to a later analysis) appeared linked to several of the most significant clusters.

The receptor comes from a man aged 25 to 45 in good health and CMV-seropositive. Sequenced: PBMCs. The chain employs TRBV29-1 and TRBJ2-3; the match to TRBD2 covers 8 bases. This CDR3 reads CSVEARGGGDTQYF. The DNA of the CDR3 is TGCAGCGTTGAAGCTCGGGGGGGTGGAGATACGCAGTATTTT.